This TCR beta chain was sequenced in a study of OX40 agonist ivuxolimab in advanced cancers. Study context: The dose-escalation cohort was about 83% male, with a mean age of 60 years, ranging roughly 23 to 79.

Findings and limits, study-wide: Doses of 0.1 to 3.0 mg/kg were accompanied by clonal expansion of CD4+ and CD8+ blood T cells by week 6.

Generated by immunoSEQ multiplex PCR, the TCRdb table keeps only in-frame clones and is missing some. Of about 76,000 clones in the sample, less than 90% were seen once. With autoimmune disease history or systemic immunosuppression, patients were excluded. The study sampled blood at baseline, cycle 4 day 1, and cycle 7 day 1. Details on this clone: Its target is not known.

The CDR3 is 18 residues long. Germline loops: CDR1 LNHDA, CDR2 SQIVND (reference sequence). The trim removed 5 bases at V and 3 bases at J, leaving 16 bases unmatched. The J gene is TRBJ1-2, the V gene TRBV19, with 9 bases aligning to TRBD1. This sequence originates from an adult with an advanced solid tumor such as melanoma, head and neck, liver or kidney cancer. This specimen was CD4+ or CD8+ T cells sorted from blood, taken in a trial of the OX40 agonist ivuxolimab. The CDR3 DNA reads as TGTGCCAGTAGTCCCAGGGTGGGAACAGGGGGCGCCGACTATGGCTACACCTTC. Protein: CASSPRVGTGGADYGYTF. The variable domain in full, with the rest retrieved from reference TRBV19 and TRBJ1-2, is DGGITQSPKYLFRKEGQNVTLSCEQNLNHDAMYWYRQDPGQGLRLIYYSQIVNDFQKGDIAEGYSVSREKKESFPLTVTSAQKNPTAFYLCASSPRVGTGGADYGYTFGSGTRLTVV.